This T cell receptor (beta chain) stems from a study of tumor-infiltrating lymphocytes in primary liver carcinoma. Study information: Samples had roughly 3.65 to 8 million productive TCRbeta reads, comparable between tissue types.

Trimming took off 9 bases at V and 5 bases at J, with 17 bases between the two ends. CDR3 length: 13 amino acids. It was from roughly 20-30 mg of unsorted bulk tissue that RNA and DNA were co-extracted. A constant-region primer served to make TCR beta cDNA from about 0.45 ug total RNA. Nested multiplex PCR, run for three rounds with slightly modified ARM-PCR, yielded TCR beta libraries. PCR rounds one and two used TRBV1-TRBV30 forward primers with a C-beta reverse primer for 10 cycles each. TCRdb ran MiXCR on the multiplex PCR reads and lists one entry per CDR3 protein. This table has about 50,000 distinct CDR3 sequences, over 65% appearing once.

This sequence was found in a man aged 35 to 55 with primary liver carcinoma and hepatitis B virus infection. The chain carries TRBV12-3 or TRBV12-4 and TRBJ2-7; a possible D gene is TRBD2 (5 bases). The material sequenced was liver tumor tissue from sampling region 5. Specified subset: tumor region T5, tumor centre. The chain's CDR3 is CASSPLWRNEQYF. For the CDR3, the DNA is TGTGCCAGTAGTCCCCTCTGGAGGAACGAGCAGTACTTC.